This T cell receptor (beta chain) was documented in a study of T cell clones after liver transplantation. Study-wide context: Graft-donor-reactive sequences were compared with third-party-reactive TCRbeta sequences from pre-transplant mixed lymphocyte reactions. Without induction therapy, subjects received standard immunosuppression until 12-24 months post-transplant.

Sequencing used immunoSEQ multiplex PCR; TCRdb keeps in-frame clones, though not all of them. The profile shows about 74,000 clones, 75% to 90% of them singletons. Trimming pared 3 bases from V and 6 bases from J, leaving 23 bases between. The CDR3 loop spans 17 amino acids. Per germline, CDR1 MDHEN and CDR2 SYDVKM. The chain carries TRBV28 and TRBJ1-2, with D perhaps TRBD1 (5 bases). This clonotype was sampled from a human donor who received a liver transplant. Sequencing was performed on CD4+ T cells from blood, taken before liver transplant. Here the CDR3 reads CASSFFGRGSHTDGYTF. For the CDR3, the DNA is TGTGCCAGCAGTTTCTTTGGGAGGGGCAGTCATACAGATGGCTACACCTTC.